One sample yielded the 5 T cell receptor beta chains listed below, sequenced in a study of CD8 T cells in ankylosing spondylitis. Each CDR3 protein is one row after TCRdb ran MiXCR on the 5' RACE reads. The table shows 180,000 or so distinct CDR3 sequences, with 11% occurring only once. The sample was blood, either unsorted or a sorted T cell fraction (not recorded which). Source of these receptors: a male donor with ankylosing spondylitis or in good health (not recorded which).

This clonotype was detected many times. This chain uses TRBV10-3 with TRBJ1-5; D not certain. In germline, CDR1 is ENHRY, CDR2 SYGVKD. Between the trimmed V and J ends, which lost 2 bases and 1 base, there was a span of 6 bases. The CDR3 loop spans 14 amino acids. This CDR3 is CAISEGLSNQPQHF. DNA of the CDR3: TGTGCCATCAGTGAGGGGTTGAGCAATCAGCCCCAGCATTTT.

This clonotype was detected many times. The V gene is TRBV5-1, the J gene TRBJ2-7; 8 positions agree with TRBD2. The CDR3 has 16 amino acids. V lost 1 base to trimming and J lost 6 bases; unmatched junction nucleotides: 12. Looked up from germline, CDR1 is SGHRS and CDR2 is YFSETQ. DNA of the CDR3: TGCGCCAGCAGCTTGCACTCTAGCGGGCGGTTTGCCGAGCAGTACTTC. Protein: CASSLHSSGRFAEQYF.

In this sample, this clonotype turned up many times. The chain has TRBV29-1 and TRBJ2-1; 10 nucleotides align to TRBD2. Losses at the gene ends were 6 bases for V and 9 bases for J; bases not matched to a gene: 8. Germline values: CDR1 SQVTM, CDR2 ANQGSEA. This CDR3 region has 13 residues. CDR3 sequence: CSVLSGRAGEQFF. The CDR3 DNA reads TGCAGCGTCCTCAGCGGGAGGGCCGGTGAGCAGTTCTTC.

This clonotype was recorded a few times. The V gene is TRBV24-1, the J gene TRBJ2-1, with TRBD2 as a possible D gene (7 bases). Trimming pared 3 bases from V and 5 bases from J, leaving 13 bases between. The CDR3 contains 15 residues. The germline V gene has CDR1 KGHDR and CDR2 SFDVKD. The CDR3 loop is CATSDPGGRNNEQFF. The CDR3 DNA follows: TGTGCCACCAGTGATCCCGGGGGGCGCAACAATGAGCAGTTCTTC.

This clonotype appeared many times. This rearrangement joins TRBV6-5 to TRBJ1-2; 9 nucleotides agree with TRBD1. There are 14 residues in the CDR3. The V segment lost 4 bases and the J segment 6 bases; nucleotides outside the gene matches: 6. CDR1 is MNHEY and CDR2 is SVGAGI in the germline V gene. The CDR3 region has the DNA TGTGCCAGCAGTTGGGGACAGGGAGTAGATGGCTACACCTTC. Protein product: CASSWGQGVDGYTF.